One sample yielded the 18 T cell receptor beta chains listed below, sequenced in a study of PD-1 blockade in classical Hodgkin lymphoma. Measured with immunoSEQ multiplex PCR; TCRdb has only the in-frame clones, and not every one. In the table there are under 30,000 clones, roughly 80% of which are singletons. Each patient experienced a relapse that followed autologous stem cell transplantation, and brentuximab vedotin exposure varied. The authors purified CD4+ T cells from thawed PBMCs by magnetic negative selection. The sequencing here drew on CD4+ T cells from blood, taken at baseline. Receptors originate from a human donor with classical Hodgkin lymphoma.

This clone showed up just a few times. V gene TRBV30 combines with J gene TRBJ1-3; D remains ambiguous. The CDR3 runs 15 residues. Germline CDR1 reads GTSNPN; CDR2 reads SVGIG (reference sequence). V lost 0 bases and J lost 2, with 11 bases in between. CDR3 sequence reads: CAWSVSLSPGNTIYF. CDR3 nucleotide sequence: TGTGCCTGGAGTGTCTCCCTCTCTCCTGGAAACACCATATATTTT.

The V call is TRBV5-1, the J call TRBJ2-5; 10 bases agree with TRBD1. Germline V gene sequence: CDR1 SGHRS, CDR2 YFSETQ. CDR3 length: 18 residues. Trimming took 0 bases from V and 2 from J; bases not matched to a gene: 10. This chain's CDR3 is CASSLGTGGTGGQETQYF. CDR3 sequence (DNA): TGCGCCAGCAGCTTGGGGACAGGGGGAACGGGAGGTCAAGAGACCCAGTACTTC.

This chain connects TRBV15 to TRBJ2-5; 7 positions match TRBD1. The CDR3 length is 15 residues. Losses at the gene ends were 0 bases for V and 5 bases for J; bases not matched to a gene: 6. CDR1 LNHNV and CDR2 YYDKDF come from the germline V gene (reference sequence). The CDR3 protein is CATSRDPTGDETQYF. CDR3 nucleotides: TGTGCCACCAGCAGAGACCCTACAGGGGATGAGACCCAGTACTTC.

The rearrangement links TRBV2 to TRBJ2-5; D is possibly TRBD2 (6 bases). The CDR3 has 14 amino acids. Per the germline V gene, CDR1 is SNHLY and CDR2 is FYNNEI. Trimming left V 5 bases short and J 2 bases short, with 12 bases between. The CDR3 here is CASSPGTLQETQYF. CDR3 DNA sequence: TGTGCCAGCAGTCCCGGGACTCTACAAGAGACCCAGTACTTC.

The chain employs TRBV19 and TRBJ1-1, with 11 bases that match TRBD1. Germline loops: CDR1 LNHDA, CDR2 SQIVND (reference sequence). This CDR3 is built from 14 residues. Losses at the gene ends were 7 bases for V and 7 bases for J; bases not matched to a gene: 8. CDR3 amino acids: CASTPGQGAIEAFF. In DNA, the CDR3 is TGTGCCAGTACCCCCGGACAGGGGGCGATTGAAGCTTTCTTT.

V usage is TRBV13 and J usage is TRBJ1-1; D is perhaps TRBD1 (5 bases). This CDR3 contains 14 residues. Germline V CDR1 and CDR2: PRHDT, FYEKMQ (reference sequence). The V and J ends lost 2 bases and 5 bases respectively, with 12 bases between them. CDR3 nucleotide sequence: TGTGCCAGCAGCTTAAGGCAGGGTTTAACTGAAGCTTTCTTT. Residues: CASSLRQGLTEAFF.

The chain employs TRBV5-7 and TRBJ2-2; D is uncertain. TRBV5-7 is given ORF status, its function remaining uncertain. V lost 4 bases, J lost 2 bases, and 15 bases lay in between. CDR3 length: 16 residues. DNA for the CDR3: TGTGCCAGCAGCCGATCCAGGATAGAAAACACCGGGGAGCTGTTTTTT. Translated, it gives CASSRSRIENTGELFF.

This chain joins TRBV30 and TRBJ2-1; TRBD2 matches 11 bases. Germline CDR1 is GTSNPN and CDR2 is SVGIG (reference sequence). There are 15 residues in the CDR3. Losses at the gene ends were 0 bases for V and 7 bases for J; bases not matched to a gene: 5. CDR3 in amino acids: CAWSVALAGVNEQFF. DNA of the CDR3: TGTGCCTGGAGTGTAGCACTAGCGGGGGTTAATGAGCAGTTCTTC.

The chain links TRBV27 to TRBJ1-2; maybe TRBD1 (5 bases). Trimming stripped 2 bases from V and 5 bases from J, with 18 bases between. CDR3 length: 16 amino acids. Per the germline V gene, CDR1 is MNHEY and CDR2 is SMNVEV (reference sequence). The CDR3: CASSLLYGTDQYGYTF. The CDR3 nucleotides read TGTGCCAGCAGTTTACTTTATGGGACGGACCAATATGGCTACACCTTC.

The CDR3 DNA reads as TGTGCCAGCAGCTTGAGTCTCGGGGAACAAGATACGCAGTATTTT. This codes for CASSLSLGEQDTQYF. This chain uses TRBV5-4 with TRBJ2-3; possibly TRBD2 for D (5 bases). Trimming pared 1 base from V and 5 bases from J, leaving 14 bases between. From germline, CDR1 is SGHNT and CDR2 YYREEE (reference sequence). This CDR3 contains 15 residues.

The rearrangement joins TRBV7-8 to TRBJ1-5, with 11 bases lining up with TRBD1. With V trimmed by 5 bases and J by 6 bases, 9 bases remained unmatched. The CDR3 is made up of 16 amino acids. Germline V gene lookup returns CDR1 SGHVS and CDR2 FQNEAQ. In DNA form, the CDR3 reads TGTGCCAGCAGCCCCCTCAGGACAGGGGGCAGTCAGCCCCAGCATTTT. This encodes CASSPLRTGGSQPQHF.

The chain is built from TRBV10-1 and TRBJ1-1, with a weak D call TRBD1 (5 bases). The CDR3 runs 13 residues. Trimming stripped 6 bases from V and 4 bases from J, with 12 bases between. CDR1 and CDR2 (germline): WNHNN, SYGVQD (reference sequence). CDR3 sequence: CASREAQGTEAFF. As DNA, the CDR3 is TGCGCCAGCAGGGAGGCCCAGGGCACTGAAGCTTTCTTT.

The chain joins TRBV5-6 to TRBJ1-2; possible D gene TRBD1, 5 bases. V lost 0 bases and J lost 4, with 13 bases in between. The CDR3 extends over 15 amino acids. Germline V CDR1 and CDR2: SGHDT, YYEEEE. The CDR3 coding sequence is TGTGCCAGCAGCTTGGGACAGACGAGTTTCTATGGCTACACCTTC. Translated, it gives CASSLGQTSFYGYTF.

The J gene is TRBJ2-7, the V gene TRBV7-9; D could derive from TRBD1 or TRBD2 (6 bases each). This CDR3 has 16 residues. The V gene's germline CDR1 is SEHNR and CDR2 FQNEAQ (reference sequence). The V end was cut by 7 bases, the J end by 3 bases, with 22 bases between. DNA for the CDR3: TGTGCCAGCATCCTCCTATGGGGGGCCCCAGGCTACGAGCAGTACTTC. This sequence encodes CASILLWGAPGYEQYF.

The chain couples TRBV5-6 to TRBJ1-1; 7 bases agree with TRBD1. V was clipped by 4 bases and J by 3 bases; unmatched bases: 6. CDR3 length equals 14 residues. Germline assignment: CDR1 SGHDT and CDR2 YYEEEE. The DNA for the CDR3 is TGTGCCAGCAGCCCAGTAGACAGGGACACTGAAGCTTTCTTT. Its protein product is CASSPVDRDTEAFF.

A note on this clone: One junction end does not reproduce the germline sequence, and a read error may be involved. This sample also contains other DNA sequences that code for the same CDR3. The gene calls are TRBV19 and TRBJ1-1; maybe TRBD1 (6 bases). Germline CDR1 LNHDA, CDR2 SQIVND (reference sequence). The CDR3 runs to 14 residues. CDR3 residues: CASSSTGLATEAFF. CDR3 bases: TGTGCCAGTAGTAGTACAGGGCTCGCCACTGAAGCCTTCTTT.

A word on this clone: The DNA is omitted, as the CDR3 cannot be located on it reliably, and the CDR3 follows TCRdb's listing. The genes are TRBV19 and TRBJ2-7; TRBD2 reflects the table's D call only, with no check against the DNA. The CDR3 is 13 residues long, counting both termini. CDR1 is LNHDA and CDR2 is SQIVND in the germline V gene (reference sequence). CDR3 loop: CASSIFGEGEQYF.

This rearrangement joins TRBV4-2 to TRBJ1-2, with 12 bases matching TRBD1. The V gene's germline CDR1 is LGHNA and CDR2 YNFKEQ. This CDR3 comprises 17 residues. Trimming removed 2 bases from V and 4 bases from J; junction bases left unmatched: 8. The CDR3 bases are TGTGCCAGCAGCCAACCGGGACAGGGGGCTGGTAGCTATGGCTACACCTTC. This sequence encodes CASSQPGQGAGSYGYTF.